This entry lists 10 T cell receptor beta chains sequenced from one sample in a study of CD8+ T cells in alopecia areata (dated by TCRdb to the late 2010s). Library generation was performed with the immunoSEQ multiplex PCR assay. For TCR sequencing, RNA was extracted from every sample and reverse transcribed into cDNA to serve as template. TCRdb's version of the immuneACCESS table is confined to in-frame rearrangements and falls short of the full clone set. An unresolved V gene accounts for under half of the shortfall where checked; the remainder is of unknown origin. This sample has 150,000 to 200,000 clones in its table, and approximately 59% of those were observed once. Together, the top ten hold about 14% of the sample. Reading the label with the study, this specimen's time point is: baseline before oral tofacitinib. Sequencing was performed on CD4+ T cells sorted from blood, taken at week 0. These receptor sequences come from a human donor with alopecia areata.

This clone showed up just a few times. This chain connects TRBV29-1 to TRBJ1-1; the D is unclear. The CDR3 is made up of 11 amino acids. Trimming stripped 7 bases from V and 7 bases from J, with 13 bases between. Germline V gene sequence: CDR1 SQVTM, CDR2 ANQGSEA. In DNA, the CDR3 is TGCAGCGCGGCGCTAAGGATTGAAGCTTTCTTT. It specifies CSAALRIEAFF. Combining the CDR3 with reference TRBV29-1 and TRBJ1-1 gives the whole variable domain SAVISQKPSRDICQRGTSLTIQCQVDSQVTMMFWYRQQPGQSLTLIATANQGSEATYESGFVIDKFPISRPNLTFSTLTVSNMSPEDSSIYLCSAALRIEAFFGQGTRLTVV.

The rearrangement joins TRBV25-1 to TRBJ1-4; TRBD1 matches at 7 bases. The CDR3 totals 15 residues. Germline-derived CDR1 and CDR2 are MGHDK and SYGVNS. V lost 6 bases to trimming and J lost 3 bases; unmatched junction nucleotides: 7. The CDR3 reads CASSRPGGANEKLFF. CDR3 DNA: TGTGCCAGCAGCCGACCAGGGGGGGCTAATGAAAAACTGTTTTTT. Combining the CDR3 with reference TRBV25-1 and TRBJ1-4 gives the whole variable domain EADIYQTPRYLVIGTGKKITLECSQTMGHDKMYWYQQDPGMELHLIHYSYGVNSTEKGDLSSESTVSRIRTEHFPLTLESARPSHTSQYLCASSRPGGANEKLFFGSGTQLSVL.

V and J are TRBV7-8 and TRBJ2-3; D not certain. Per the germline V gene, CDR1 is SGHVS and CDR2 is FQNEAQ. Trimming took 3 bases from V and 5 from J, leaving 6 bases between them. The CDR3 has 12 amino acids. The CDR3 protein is CASSFGGDTQYF. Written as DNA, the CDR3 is TGTGCCAGCAGCTTCGGTGGAGATACGCAGTATTTT.

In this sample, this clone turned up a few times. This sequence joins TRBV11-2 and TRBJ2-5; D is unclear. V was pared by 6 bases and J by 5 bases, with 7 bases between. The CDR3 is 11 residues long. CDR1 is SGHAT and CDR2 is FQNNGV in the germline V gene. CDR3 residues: CASRAWETQYF. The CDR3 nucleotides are TGTGCCAGCAGGGCATGGGAGACCCAGTACTTC.

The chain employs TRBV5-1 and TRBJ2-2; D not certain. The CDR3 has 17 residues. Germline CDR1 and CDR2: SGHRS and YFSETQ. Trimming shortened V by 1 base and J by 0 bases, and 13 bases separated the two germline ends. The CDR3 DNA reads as TGCGCCAGCAGCTTGCGTCCTCCTGGATCGAACACCGGGGAGCTGTTTTTT. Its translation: CASSLRPPGSNTGELFF.

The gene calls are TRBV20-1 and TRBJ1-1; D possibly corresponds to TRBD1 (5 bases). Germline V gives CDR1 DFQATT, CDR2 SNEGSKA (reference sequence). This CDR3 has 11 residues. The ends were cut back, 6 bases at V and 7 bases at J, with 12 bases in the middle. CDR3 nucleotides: TGCAGTGCCCCCCGAGGGGATGAAGCTTTCTTT. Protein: CSAPRGDEAFF.

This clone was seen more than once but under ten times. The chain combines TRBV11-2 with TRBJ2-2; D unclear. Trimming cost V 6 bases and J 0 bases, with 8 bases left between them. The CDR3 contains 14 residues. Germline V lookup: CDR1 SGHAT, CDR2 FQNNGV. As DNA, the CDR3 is TGTGCCAGCAGGCCCGACGCGAACACCGGGGAGCTGTTTTTT. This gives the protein CASRPDANTGELFF.

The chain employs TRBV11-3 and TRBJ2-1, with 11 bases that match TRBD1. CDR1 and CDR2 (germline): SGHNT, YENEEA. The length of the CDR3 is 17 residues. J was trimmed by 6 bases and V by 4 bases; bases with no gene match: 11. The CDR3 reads CASSSQTGTGGLNEQFF. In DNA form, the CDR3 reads TGTGCCAGCAGCTCTCAAACCGGGACAGGGGGACTCAATGAGCAGTTCTTC. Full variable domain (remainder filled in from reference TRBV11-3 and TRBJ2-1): EAGVVQSPRYKIIEKKQPVAFWCNPISGHNTLYWYLQNLGQGPELLIRYENEEAVDDSQLPKDRFSAERLKGVDSTLKIQPAELGDSAVYLCASSSQTGTGGLNEQFFGPGTRLTVL.

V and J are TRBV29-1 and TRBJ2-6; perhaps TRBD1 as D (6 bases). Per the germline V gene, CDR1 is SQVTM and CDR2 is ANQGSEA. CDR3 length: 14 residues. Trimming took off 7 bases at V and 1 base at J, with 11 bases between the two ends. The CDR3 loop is CSARGGSGANVLTF. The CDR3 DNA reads TGCAGCGCTAGAGGGGGATCTGGGGCCAACGTCCTGACTTTC.

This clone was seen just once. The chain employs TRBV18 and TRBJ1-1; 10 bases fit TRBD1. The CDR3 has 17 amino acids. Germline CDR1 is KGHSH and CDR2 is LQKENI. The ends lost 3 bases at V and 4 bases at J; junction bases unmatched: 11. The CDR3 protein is CASSPIGTGDRSTEAFF. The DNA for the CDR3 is TGTGCCAGCTCACCTATTGGGACAGGGGATCGGAGCACTGAAGCTTTCTTT.